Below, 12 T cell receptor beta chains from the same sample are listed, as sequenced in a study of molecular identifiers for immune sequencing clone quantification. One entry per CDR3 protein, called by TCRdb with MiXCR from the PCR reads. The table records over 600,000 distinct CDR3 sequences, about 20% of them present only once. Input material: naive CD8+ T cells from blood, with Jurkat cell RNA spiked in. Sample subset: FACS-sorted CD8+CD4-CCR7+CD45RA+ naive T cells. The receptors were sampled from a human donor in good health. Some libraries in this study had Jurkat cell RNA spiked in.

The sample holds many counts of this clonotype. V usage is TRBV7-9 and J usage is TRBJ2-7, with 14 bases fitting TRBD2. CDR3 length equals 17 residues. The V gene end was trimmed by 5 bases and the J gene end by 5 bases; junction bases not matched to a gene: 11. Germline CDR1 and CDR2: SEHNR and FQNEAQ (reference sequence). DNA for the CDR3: TGTGCCAGCAGCGCCAGACTAGCGGGGGGGCCTATCCACGAGCAGTACTTC. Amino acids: CASSARLAGGPIHEQYF.

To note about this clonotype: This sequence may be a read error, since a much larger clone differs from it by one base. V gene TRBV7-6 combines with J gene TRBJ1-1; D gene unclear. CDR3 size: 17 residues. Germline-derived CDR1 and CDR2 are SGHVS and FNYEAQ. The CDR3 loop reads CASSLGGAGYMNTGAFF. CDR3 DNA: TGTGCCAGCAGCTTAGGCGGTGCTGGATACATGAACACTGGAGCTTTCTTT. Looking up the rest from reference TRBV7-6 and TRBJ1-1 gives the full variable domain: GAGVSQSPRYKVTKRGQDVALRCDPISGHVSLYWYRQALGQGPEFLTYFNYEAQQDKSGLPNDRFSAERPEGSISTLTIQRTEQRDSAMYRCASSLGGAGYMNTGAFFGQGTRLTVV.

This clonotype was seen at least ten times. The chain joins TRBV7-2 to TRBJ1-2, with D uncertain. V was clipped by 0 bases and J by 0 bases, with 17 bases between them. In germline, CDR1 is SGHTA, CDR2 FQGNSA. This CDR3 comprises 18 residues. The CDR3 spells CASSLAFGAGPTNYGYTF. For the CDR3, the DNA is TGTGCCAGCAGCTTAGCGTTTGGCGCAGGACCGACTAACTATGGCTACACCTTC. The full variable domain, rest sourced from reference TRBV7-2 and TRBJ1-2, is GAGVSQSPSNKVTEKGKDVELRCDPISGHTALYWYRQSLGQGLEFLIYFQGNSAPDKSGLPSDRFSAERTGGSVSTLTIQRTQQEDSAVYLCASSLAFGAGPTNYGYTFGSGTRLTVV.

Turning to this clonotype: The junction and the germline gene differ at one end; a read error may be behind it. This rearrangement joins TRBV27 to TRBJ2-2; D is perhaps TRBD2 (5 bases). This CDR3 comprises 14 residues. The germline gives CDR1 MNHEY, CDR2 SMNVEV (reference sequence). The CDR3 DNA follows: TGTGCCAGCAGTTTAGGCAAGAACACCGGGGAGCCGTTTTTT. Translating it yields CASSLGKNTGEPFF.

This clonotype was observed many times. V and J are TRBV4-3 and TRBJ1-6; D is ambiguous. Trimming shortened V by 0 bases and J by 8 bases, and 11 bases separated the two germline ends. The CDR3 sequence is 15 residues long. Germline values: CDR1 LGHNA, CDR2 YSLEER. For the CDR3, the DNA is TGCGCCAGCAGCCAAGATTCAGGCGGGTATTCACCCCTCCACTTT. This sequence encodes CASSQDSGGYSPLHF.

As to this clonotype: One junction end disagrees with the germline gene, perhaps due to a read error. In DNA, the CDR3 is TGTGCCGGCAGCCAAGAGATAGTTATGAACACTGAAGCCTTCTTT. Translated, it gives CAGSQEIVMNTEAFF. The genes are TRBV4-2 and TRBJ1-1; D not certain. Germline CDR1 LGHNA, CDR2 YNFKEQ. This CDR3 has 15 amino acids.

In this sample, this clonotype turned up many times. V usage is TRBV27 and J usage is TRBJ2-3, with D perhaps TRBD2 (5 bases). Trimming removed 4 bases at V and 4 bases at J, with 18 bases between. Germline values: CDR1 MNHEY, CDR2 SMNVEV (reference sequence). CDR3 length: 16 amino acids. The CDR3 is CASSYTSGHPPDTQYF. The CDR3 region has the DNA TGTGCCAGCAGTTACACCAGCGGCCACCCCCCAGATACGCAGTATTTT.

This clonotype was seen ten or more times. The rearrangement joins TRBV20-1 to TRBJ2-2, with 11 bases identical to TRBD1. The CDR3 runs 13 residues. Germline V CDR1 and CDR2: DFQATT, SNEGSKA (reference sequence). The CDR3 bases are TGCAGCGGACAGGGGGCAAACACCGGGGAGCTGTTTTTT. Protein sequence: CSGQGANTGELFF.

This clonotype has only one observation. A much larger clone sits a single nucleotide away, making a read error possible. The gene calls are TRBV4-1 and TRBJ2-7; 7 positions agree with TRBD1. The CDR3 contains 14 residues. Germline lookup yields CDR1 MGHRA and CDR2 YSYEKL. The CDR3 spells CASSPKGAGYERYF. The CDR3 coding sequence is TGCGCCAGCAGCCCAAAGGGGGCAGGGTACGAGCGGTACTTC.

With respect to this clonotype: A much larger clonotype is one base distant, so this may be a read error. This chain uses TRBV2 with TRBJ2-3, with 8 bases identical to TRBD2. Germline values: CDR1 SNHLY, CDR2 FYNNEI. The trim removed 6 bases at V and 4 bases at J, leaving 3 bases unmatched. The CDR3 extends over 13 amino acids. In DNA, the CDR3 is TGTGCCAGCAGCGGGGGGGGCGCAGATACGCAGTATTTT. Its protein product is CASSGGGADTQYF.

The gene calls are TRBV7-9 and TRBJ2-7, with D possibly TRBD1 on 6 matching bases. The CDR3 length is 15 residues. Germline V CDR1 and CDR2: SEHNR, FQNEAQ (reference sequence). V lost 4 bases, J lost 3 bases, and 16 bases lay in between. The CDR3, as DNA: TGTGCCAGCAGCTCCGAACGTAGACAGGTCTACGAGCAGTACTTC. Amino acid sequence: CASSSERRQVYEQYF. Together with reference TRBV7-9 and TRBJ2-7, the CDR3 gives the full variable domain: DTGVSQNPRHKITKRGQNVTFRCDPISEHNRLYWYRQTLGQGPEFLTYFQNEAQLEKSRLLSDRFSAERPKGSFSTLEIQRTEQGDSAMYLCASSSERRQVYEQYFGPGTRLTVT.

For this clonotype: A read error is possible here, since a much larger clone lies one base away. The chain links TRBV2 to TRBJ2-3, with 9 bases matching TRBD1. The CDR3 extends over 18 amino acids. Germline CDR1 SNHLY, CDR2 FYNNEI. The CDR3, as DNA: TGTGCCAGCAGCCCTGGTTTTGGGACAGGGCAAAGCACAGATACGCGGTATTTT. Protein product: CASSPGFGTGQSTDTRYF.